Following are 19 T cell receptor beta chains from one sample sequenced in a study of T cells in tuberculosis. Sample time point: new active TB diagnosis, blood taken before or within 7 days of starting treatment. Some clones are missing from TCRdb's copy, which holds only in-frame ones; the method was immunoSEQ multiplex PCR. The sample holds tens of thousands of clones, about 92% seen once. Material: PBMCs, obtained at tuberculosis diagnosis. These receptors were obtained from an adult with tuberculosis.

The chain recombines TRBV10-3 with TRBJ1-4; 7 positions agree with TRBD1. V lost 5 bases, J lost 11 bases, and 11 bases stayed unmatched. Per germline, CDR1 ENHRY and CDR2 SYGVKD. The CDR3 has 14 amino acids. The CDR3 loop reads CAISNTGEIQKLFF. CDR3 sequence (DNA): TGTGCCATCAGTAATACAGGGGAGATACAGAAACTGTTTTTT.

The genes are TRBV28 and TRBJ1-2; perhaps TRBD1 as D (5 bases). The CDR3 consists of 12 residues. Germline CDR1 MDHEN, CDR2 SYDVKM. Trimming removed 2 bases from V and 8 bases from J, with 9 bases in between. CDR3 in amino acids: CASSLQGFGYTF. The DNA for the CDR3 is TGTGCCAGCAGTTTACAGGGTTTCGGCTACACCTTC.

The V gene is TRBV15, the J gene TRBJ1-4, with D hard to call. With 0 bases removed from V and 8 bases from J, the gap between germline ends came to 7 bases. Germline V CDR1 and CDR2: LNHNV, YYDKDF (reference sequence). The length of the CDR3 is 13 residues. This CDR3 is CATSRDLGEKLFF. The CDR3 nucleotides read TGTGCCACCAGCAGAGATCTAGGCGAAAAACTGTTTTTT.

This chain links TRBV14 with TRBJ1-2, with D unclear. CDR3 length equals 12 residues. V was clipped by 3 bases and J by 8 bases, with 10 bases between them. Germline V gene lookup returns CDR1 SGHDN and CDR2 FVKESK. CDR3 in DNA: TGTGCCAGCAGCCAGGGCTTCTGGGGCTACACCTTC. Its translation is CASSQGFWGYTF.

V usage is TRBV15 and J usage is TRBJ1-2; possible D gene TRBD1, 5 bases. CDR1 and CDR2 (germline): LNHNV, YYDKDF (reference sequence). The CDR3 spans 12 residues. Trimming took off 3 bases at V and 7 bases at J, with 9 bases between the two ends. This CDR3 reads CATSSTGLGYTF. CDR3 bases: TGTGCCACCAGCAGTACGGGACTTGGCTACACCTTC.

The rearrangement links TRBV9 to TRBJ2-2, with D perhaps matching TRBD1 (6 bases). Trimming pared 3 bases from V and 4 bases from J, leaving 22 bases between. The germline gives CDR1 SGDLS, CDR2 YYNGEE. The CDR3 has 18 amino acids. The DNA of the CDR3 is TGTGCCAGCAGCGGACCCCTCCCGACAGGATTCCTCACCGGGGAGCTGTTTTTT. Its translation is CASSGPLPTGFLTGELFF.

The chain recombines TRBV13 with TRBJ2-3; TRBD1 matches at 7 bases. Germline values: CDR1 PRHDT, CDR2 FYEKMQ (reference sequence). This CDR3 spans 20 amino acids. J gave up 1 base and V 3 bases, and 19 bases lay outside the gene matches. DNA of the CDR3: TGTGCCAGCAGCTTCGTCCCATCTGACAGGGAAACCCTAGGCACAGATACGCAGTATTTT. This encodes CASSFVPSDRETLGTDTQYF. Drawing the rest from reference TRBV13 and TRBJ2-3, the complete variable domain is AAGVIQSPRHLIKEKRETATLKCYPIPRHDTVYWYQQGPGQDPQFLISFYEKMQSDKGSIPDRFSAQQFSDYHSELNMSSLELGDSALYFCASSFVPSDRETLGTDTQYFGPGTRLTVL.

The chain couples TRBV12-5 to TRBJ2-3, with TRBD2 identical over 10 bases. CDR1 and CDR2 (germline): LGHNT, FRNRAP. The length of the CDR3 is 16 residues. V was clipped by 3 bases and J by 6 bases; unmatched bases: 9. The CDR3 bases are TGTGCTAGTGGTTTACCTAGCGGGAGAGCCCGGGATACGCAGTATTTT. Amino acid sequence: CASGLPSGRARDTQYF.

This chain uses TRBV2 with TRBJ2-2; 7 bases agree with TRBD2. With 4 bases clipped from V and 1 base from J, the junction kept 3 bases outside the gene matches. The germline V gene encodes CDR1 SNHLY and CDR2 FYNNEI. This CDR3 region has 15 residues. CDR3 nucleotides: TGTGCCAGCAGTGTGAGCGGGGAGAACACCGGGGAGCTGTTTTTT. Amino acid sequence: CASSVSGENTGELFF. The whole variable domain, filled in from reference TRBV2 and TRBJ2-2, reads EPEVTQTPSHQVTQMGQEVILRCVPISNHLYFYWYRQILGQKVEFLVSFYNNEISEKSEIFDDQFSVERPDGSNFTLKIRSTKLEDSAMYFCASSVSGENTGELFFGEGSRLTVL.

The chain combines TRBV18 with TRBJ2-2; 9 nucleotides agree with TRBD1. Germline CDR1 KGHSH, CDR2 LQKENI. This CDR3 has 16 amino acids. The J segment lost 4 bases and the V segment lost 3 bases, leaving 6 bases of the junction unmatched. CDR3 coding DNA: TGTGCCAGCTCACCGAGGGACAGGGCGGCCACCGGGGAGCTGTTTTTT. This gives the protein CASSPRDRAATGELFF.

The chain links TRBV10-3 to TRBJ2-7; D perhaps matches TRBD2 (5 bases). Germline V gene data show CDR1 as ENHRY and CDR2 as SYGVKD. This CDR3 contains 12 residues. The CDR3 nucleotides read TGTGCTACCCACACCGGGGCCTACGAGCAGTACTTC. It is translated as CATHTGAYEQYF.

V and J are TRBV11-2 and TRBJ2-5, with TRBD2 matching over 8 bases. With V trimmed by 4 bases and J by 1 base, 2 bases remained unmatched. Germline-derived CDR1 and CDR2 are SGHAT and FQNNGV. This CDR3 region has 14 residues. The CDR3 loop is CASSSGLAQETQYF. The CDR3 coding sequence is TGTGCCAGCAGCTCCGGACTAGCCCAAGAGACCCAGTACTTC.

The CDR3 region is CATSRGPHGRENEQFF. DNA of the CDR3: TGTGCCACCAGCAGAGGTCCCCACGGGAGGGAGAATGAGCAGTTCTTC. This chain uses TRBV15 with TRBJ2-1; TRBD2 matches at 8 bases. V dropped 1 base and J dropped 7; count of bases not matched to a gene: 9. CDR3 size: 16 residues. The germline V gene has CDR1 LNHNV and CDR2 YYDKDF (reference sequence).

The J gene is TRBJ2-7, the V gene TRBV6-6; 9 positions match TRBD1. The junction had 6 bases not matched to a gene; V was cut back by 6 bases and J by 3 bases. Germline V gives CDR1 MNHNY, CDR2 SVGAGI (reference sequence). The CDR3 sequence is 14 residues long. Here the CDR3 reads CASSRQGEIYEQYF. CDR3 DNA: TGTGCCAGCAGCCGACAGGGGGAAATCTACGAGCAGTACTTC.

This chain links TRBV28 with TRBJ1-5, with 7 positions matching TRBD1. The germline V gene has CDR1 MDHEN and CDR2 SYDVKM. The CDR3 is made up of 17 amino acids. Germline trimming cut 1 base from V and 0 bases from J; bases unmatched to any gene: 6. As DNA, the CDR3 is TGTGCCAGCAGTTTATTAGGACAGGTTTATAGCAATCAGCCCCAGCATTTT. Translated: CASSLLGQVYSNQPQHF.

This clone has just one count. This chain connects TRBV19 to TRBJ1-5; 7 nucleotides align to TRBD1. CDR3 length: 16 residues. The V gene's germline CDR1 is LNHDA and CDR2 SQIVND (reference sequence). Trimming at V came to 7 bases and at J to 1 base, leaving 10 bases not matched to a gene. The CDR3 loop is CASTNDRERSNQPQHF. The CDR3 nucleotides read TGTGCCAGTACTAACGACAGGGAAAGGAGCAATCAGCCCCAGCATTTT. The full variable domain, in which reference TRBV19 and TRBJ1-5 provide the parts outside the CDR3, is DGGITQSPKYLFRKEGQNVTLSCEQNLNHDAMYWYRQDPGQGLRLIYYSQIVNDFQKGDIAEGYSVSREKKESFPLTVTSAQKNPTAFYLCASTNDRERSNQPQHFGDGTRLSIL.

The genes are TRBV4-1 and TRBJ2-3; 9 nucleotides align to TRBD1. CDR1 is MGHRA, CDR2 YSYEKL, per germline. V lost 4 bases, J lost 5 bases, and 10 bases stayed unmatched. The CDR3 extends over 16 amino acids. CDR3 in amino acids: CASSPLWTGEGDTQYF. CDR3 bases: TGCGCCAGCAGCCCGCTTTGGACAGGGGAGGGAGATACGCAGTATTTT.

The chain carries TRBV2 and TRBJ2-7; 7 positions agree with TRBD2. Germline CDR1 is SNHLY and CDR2 is FYNNEI. Losses at the gene ends were 4 bases for V and 5 bases for J; bases not matched to a gene: 11. This CDR3 comprises 15 residues. CDR3 nucleotide sequence: TGTGCCAGCAGTGTTGGTCGGGGGAGGGCCAACGAGCAGTACTTC. It is translated as CASSVGRGRANEQYF.

This chain's CDR3 is CASSPPGQGTREQYF. As DNA, the CDR3 is TGTGCCAGCAGCCCGCCGGGACAGGGAACTCGCGAGCAGTACTTC. This chain uses TRBV4-2 with TRBJ2-7, with 9 bases identical to TRBD1. The V gene's germline CDR1 is LGHNA and CDR2 YNFKEQ. This CDR3 spans 15 amino acids. Losses at the gene ends were 4 bases for V and 6 bases for J; bases not matched to a gene: 10.